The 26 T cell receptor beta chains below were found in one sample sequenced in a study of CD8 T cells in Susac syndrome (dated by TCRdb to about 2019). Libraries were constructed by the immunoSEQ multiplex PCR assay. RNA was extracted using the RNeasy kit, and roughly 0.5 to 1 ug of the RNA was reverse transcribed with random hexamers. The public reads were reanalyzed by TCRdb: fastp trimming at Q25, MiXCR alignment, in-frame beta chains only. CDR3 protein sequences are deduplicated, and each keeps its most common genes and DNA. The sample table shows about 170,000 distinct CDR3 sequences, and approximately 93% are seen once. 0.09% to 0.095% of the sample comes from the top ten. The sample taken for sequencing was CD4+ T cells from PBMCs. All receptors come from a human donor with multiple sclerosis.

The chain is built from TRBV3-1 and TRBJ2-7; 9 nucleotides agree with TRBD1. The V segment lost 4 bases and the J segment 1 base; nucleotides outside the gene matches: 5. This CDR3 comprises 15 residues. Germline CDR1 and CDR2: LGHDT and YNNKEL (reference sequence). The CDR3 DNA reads TGTGCCAGCAGCCGAACGACAGGGGGATCCTACGAGCAGTACTTC. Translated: CASSRTTGGSYEQYF.

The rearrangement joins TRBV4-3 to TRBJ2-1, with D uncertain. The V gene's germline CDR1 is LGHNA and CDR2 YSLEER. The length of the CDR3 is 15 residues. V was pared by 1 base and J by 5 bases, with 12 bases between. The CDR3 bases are TGCGCCAGCAGCCAAGGAGAGGCGGCTAACAATGAGCAGTTCTTC. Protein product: CASSQGEAANNEQFF.

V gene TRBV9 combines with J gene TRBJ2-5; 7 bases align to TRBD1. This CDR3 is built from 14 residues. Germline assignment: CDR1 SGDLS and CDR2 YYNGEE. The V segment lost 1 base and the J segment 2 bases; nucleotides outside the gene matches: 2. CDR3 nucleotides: TGTGCCAGCAGCGTAAGGGGACAGCAAGAGACCCAGTACTTC. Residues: CASSVRGQQETQYF. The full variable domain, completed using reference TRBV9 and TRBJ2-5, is DSGVTQTPKHLITATGQRVTLRCSPRSGDLSVYWYQQSLDQGLQFLIQYYNGEERAKGNILERFSAQQFPDLHSELNLSSLELGDSALYFCASSVRGQQETQYFGPGTRLLVL.

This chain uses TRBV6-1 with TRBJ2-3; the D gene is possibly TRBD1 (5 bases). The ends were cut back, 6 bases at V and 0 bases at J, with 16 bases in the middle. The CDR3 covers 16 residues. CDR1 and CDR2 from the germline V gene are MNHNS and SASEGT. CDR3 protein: CASSLQGYSSTDTQYF. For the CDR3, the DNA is TGTGCCAGCAGCCTGCAGGGATACTCGAGCACAGATACGCAGTATTTT.

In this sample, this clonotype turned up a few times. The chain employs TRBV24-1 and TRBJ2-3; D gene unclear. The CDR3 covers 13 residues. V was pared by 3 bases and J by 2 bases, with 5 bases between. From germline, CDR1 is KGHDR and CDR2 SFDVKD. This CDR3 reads CATSDVNTDTQYF. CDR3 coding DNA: TGTGCCACCAGTGATGTCAACACAGATACGCAGTATTTT.

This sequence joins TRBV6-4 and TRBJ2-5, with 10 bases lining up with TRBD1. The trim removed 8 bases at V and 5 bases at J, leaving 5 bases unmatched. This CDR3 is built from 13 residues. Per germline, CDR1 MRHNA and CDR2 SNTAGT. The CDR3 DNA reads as TGTGCCAGCGAGGACAGGGGGAATGAGACCCAGTACTTC. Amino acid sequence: CASEDRGNETQYF.

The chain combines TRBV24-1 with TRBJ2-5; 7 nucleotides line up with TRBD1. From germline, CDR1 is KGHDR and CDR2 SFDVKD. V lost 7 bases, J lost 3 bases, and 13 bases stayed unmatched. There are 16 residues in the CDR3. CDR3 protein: CATSEQERTGKETQYF. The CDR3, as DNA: TGTGCCACCAGCGAGCAAGAACGGACAGGAAAAGAGACCCAGTACTTC.

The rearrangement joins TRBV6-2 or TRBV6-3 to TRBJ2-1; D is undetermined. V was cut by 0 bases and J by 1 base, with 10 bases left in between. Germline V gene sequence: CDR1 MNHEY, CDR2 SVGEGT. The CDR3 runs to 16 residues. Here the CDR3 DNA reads TGTGCCAGCAGTTACTCTTCTGGGTTTTCCTACAATGAGCAGTTCTTC. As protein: CASSYSSGFSYNEQFF.

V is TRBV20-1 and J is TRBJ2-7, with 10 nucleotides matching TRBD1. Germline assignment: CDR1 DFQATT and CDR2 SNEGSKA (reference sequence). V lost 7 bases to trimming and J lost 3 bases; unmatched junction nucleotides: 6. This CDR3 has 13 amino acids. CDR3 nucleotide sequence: TGCAGTGTGACAAGGACAGGGGGCTACGAGCAGTACTTC. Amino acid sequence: CSVTRTGGYEQYF.

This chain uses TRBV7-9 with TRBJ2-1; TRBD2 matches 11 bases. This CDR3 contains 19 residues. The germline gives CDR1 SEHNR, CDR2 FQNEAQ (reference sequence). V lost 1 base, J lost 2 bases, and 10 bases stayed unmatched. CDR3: CASSLGVASGGRTYNEQFF. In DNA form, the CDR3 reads TGTGCCAGCAGCTTAGGAGTGGCTAGCGGGGGGCGAACCTACAATGAGCAGTTCTTC.

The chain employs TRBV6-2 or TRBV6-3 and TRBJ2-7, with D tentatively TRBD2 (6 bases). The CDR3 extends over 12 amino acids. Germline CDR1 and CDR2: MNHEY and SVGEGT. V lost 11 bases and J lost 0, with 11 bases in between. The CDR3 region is CAVSGTSYEQYF. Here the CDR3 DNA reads TGTGCCGTTAGCGGCACCTCCTACGAGCAGTACTTC.

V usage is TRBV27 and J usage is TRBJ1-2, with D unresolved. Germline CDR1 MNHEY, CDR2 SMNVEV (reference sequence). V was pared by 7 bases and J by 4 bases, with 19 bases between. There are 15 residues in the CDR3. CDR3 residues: CASTRSSAQFYGYTF. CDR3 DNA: TGTGCCAGCACCCGATCTTCGGCCCAGTTCTATGGCTACACCTTC.

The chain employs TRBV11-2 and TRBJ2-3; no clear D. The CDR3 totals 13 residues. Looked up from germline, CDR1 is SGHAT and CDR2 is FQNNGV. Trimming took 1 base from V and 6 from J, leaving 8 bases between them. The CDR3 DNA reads TGTGCCAGCAGCTTAGGGGCAGTGGATACGCAGTATTTT. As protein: CASSLGAVDTQYF.

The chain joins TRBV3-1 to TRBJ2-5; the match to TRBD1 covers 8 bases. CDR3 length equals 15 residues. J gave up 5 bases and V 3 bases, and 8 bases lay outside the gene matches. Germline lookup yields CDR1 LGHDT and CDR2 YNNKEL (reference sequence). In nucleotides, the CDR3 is TGTGCCAGCAGCCACCTGGGACAGGCAATGGAGACCCAGTACTTC. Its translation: CASSHLGQAMETQYF.

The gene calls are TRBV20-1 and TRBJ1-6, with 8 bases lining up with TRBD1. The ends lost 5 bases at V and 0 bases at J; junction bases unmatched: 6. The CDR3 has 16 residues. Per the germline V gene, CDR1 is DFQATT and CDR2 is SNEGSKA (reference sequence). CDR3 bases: TGCAGTGCTCACACAGGGGGGGTCTCCTATAATTCACCCCTCCACTTT. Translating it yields CSAHTGGVSYNSPLHF.

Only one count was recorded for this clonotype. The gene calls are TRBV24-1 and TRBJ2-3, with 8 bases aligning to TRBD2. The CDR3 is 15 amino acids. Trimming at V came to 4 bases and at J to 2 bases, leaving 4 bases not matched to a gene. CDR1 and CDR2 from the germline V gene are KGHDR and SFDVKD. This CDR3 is CATSDGLAFTDTQYF. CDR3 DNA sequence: TGTGCCACCAGTGACGGACTAGCCTTCACAGATACGCAGTATTTT.

CDR3 coding DNA: TGTGCCAGCAGCTTAGTTGAAGACTGGGGCTACACCTTC. As protein: CASSLVEDWGYTF. This chain links TRBV5-6 with TRBJ1-2, with D hard to call. Germline assignment: CDR1 SGHDT and CDR2 YYEEEE. V gave up 2 bases and J gave up 8 bases, with 13 bases separating them. This CDR3 has 13 residues.

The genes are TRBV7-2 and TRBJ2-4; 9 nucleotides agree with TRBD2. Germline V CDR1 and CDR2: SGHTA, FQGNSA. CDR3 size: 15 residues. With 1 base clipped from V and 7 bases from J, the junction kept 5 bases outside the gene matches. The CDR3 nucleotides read TGTGCCAGCAGCTTAGTAGCGGGGGACGGGAACATTCAGTACTTC. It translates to CASSLVAGDGNIQYF. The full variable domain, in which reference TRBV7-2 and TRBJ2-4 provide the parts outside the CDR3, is GAGVSQSPSNKVTEKGKDVELRCDPISGHTALYWYRQSLGQGLEFLIYFQGNSAPDKSGLPSDRFSAERTGGSVSTLTIQRTQQEDSAVYLCASSLVAGDGNIQYFGAGTRLSVL.

Written as DNA, the CDR3 is TGTGCCAGCAGCTTAGAGAAGAACACTGAAGCTTTCTTT. This codes for CASSLEKNTEAFF. This chain links TRBV7-3 with TRBJ1-1; D gene uncertain. Germline V CDR1 and CDR2: SGHTA, FQGTGA. Trimming stripped 2 bases from V and 1 base from J, with 5 bases between. There are 13 residues in the CDR3.

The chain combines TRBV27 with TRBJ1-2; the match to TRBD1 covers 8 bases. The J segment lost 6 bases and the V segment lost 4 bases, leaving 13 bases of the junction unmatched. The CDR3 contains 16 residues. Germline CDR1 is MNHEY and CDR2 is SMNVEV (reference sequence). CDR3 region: CASSSAGGPFGNGYTF. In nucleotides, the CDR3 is TGTGCCAGCAGTTCGGCAGGGGGCCCCTTTGGTAATGGCTACACCTTC.

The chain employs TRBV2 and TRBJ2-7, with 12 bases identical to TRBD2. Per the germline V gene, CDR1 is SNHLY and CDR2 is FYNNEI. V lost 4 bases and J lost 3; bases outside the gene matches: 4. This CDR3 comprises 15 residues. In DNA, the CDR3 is TGTGCCAGCAGTGTTACTAGCGGGGGGCGCTACGAGCAGTACTTC. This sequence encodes CASSVTSGGRYEQYF.

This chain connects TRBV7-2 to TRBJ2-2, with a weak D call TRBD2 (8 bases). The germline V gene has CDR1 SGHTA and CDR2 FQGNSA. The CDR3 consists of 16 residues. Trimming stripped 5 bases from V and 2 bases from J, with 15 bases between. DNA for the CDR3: TGTGCCAGCAGCGGGACAGCGGGGGCTAACACCGGGGAGCTGTTTTTT. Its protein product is CASSGTAGANTGELFF.

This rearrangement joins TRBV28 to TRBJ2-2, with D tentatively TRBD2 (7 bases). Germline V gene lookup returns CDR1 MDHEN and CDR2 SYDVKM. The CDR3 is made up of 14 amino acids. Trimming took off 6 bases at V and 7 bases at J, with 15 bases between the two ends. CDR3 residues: CASSNAGAVGELFF. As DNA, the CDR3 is TGTGCCAGCAGCAATGCGGGGGCCGTCGGGGAGCTGTTTTTT.

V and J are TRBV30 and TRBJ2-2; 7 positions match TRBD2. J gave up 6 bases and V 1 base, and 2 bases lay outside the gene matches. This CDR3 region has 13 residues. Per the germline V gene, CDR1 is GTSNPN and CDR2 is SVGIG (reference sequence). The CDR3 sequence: CAWSAGGPGELFF. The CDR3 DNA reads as TGTGCCTGGAGTGCGGGAGGTCCCGGGGAGCTGTTTTTT.

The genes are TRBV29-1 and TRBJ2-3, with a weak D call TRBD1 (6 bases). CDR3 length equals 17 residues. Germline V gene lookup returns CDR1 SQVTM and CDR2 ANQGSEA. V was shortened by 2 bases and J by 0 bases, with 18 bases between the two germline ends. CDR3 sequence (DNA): TGCAGCGTTGAAAGGGGACAATCGACGTTTAGCACAGATACGCAGTATTTT. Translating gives CSVERGQSTFSTDTQYF.

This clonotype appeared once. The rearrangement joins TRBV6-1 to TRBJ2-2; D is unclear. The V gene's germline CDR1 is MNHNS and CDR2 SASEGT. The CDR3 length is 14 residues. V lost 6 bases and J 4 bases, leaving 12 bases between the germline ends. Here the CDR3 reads CASSDSSGTGELFF. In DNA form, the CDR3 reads TGTGCCAGCAGCGATTCCTCGGGCACCGGGGAGCTGTTTTTT.